A selection of T cell receptor beta chains follows, all from one sample in a study of shared clonotypes between healthy human individuals. Sequencing used immunoSEQ multiplex PCR; TCRdb keeps in-frame clones, though not all of them. The sample consists of fewer than 850,000 clones, about 96% of them appearing once. Material: naive CD8+ T cells sorted from blood. Source of these receptors: a young man in good health. Both conserved end residues are trimmed from each CDR3.

V	J	CDR3
TRBV4-1	TRBJ1-2	ASSQETAPFGGYT
TRBV7-9	TRBJ2-3	ASSLADGSTDTQY
TRBV10-3	TRBJ2-2	AITVTSGENTGELF
TRBV5-6	TRBJ1-2	ASSLVSGAHYGYT
TRBV6-5	TRBJ2-1	ASTRGPYNEQF
TRBV10-3	TRBJ2-7	AISTGTGPYEQY
TRBV5-4	TRBJ2-1	ASSPTSGEQF
TRBV10-3	TRBJ2-7	AITLGETYEQY
TRBV5-4	TRBJ2-3	ASSRSGTGVTDTQY
TRBV19	TRBJ1-2	ASSIGTEYGYT
TRBV5-4	TRBJ2-5	ASSVGQGETQY
TRBV6-1	TRBJ2-7	ASSVTETYEQY
TRBV4-2	TRBJ2-7	ASSQDPGSSYEQY
TRBV7-8	TRBJ1-1	ASSVARGIGTEAF
TRBV7-2	TRBJ2-1	ASTIGASGSDGEQF
TRBV27	TRBJ2-7	ASTYSGTRTYEQY
TRBV10-1	TRBJ2-1	ASSESERRTSGYNEQF
TRBV15	TRBJ2-1	ATGTGGLYNEQF
TRBV18	TRBJ2-1	ASSLGGEQF
TRBV11-2	TRBJ2-3	ASSFPMGSTDTQY
TRBV9	TRBJ2-1	ASSAAGPWAYEQF
TRBV5-1	TRBJ2-3	ASSLGQFGTDTQY
TRBV10-3	TRBJ1-2	AIRPRQGVVYGYT
TRBV9	TRBJ2-7	ASSITRGAYEQY
TRBV5-4	TRBJ2-3	ASSGETSGSTDTQY
TRBV25-1	TRBJ2-5	ASSHPSGGQGDGETQY
TRBV5-4	TRBJ2-1	ASSSTGFYNEQF
TRBV13	TRBJ2-1	ASSLGVSAGGWNEQF
TRBV5-1	TRBJ2-1	ASSLAGQGAYNEQF
TRBV30	TRBJ2-1	AWSVQGANEQF
TRBV2	TRBJ1-2	ASSVILGVGADYGYT
TRBV6-5	TRBJ2-3	ASSSRHSTGTDTQY
TRBV29-1	TRBJ2-1	SVPSGGGNEQF
TRBV7-9	TRBJ2-1	ASSLAGLAEEQF
TRBV30	TRBJ1-1	AWSGGVNTEAF
TRBV27	TRBJ2-1	ASSFSAGGPVYEQF
TRBV7-9	TRBJ1-4	ASSFPNEKLF
TRBV7-9	TRBJ1-1	AGGTNTEAF
TRBV4-1	TRBJ2-7	ASSLGTPAREQY
TRBV27	TRBJ2-3	ASSLYSGTDTQY
TRBV28	TRBJ2-2	ASGDSAYTGELF
TRBV19	TRBJ2-7	ASSRGLADRTYEQY
TRBV7-9	TRBJ2-5	ASSLNGGVAGEETQY
TRBV27	TRBJ2-1	ASGRVENEQF
TRBV7-6	TRBJ1-1	ASRRTRRTEAF
TRBV4-3	TRBJ2-3	ASTRVFDRGADTQY
TRBV6-1	TRBJ2-1	ASNLNEQF
TRBV18	TRBJ2-2	ASSPPPNTGELF
TRBV10-1	TRBJ2-1	ASSTGTGTYNEQF
TRBV28	TRBJ2-7	ASSLASGRALSLYEQY
TRBV27	TRBJ2-7	ASSSSVRALLWEQY
TRBV5-1	TRBJ2-5	ASSLAGGQETQY
TRBV29-1	TRBJ2-7	SVIEGDSYEQY
TRBV28	TRBJ2-3	ASDRGDTQY